One and the same sample provided the 8 T cell receptor beta chains below, sequenced in a study of blood T cell repertoires in COVID-19. Clones were sequenced by immunoSEQ multiplex PCR, and TCRdb holds only the in-frame ones, with some missing. The repertoire consists of roughly 350,000 clones, with roughly 90% occurring once and the leading ten covering 3% to 4%. The specimen sequenced was peripheral blood. These receptors all stem from a woman aged 50 to 60 with active or convalescent COVID-19.

The rearrangement uses TRBV23-1 and TRBJ1-2, with 11 bases aligning to TRBD1. TRBV23-1 has ORF status, its function being uncertain. The CDR3 is 15 residues long. The V segment lost 3 bases and the J segment 4 bases; nucleotides outside the gene matches: 4. CDR3 DNA sequence: TGCGCCAGCAGTCAGGGAGGGACAGGGGGCTATGGCTACACCTTC. It is translated as CASSQGGTGGYGYTF.

The rearrangement uses TRBV7-6 and TRBJ2-5; 7 bases match TRBD1. The length of the CDR3 is 14 residues. The germline CDR1 and CDR2 sequences are SGHVS and FNYEAQ. J lost 2 bases, V lost 5 bases, and 5 bases had no gene match. CDR3 region: CASSRRQGQETQYF. CDR3 DNA: TGTGCCAGCAGCCGCCGACAGGGTCAAGAGACCCAGTACTTC.

V and J are TRBV4-2 and TRBJ2-7; 7 bases fit TRBD1. CDR1 and CDR2 from the germline V gene are LGHNA and YNFKEQ. The V and J ends lost 0 bases and 4 bases, in that order; junction bases with no gene match: 3. The CDR3 runs 14 residues. The CDR3 nucleotides are TGTGCCAGCAGCCAAGATGAACAGGGGTACGAGCAGTACTTC. It is translated as CASSQDEQGYEQYF.

The gene calls are TRBV4-2 and TRBJ2-7; tentative D call: TRBD1 (6 bases). There are 14 residues in the CDR3. Trimming left V 4 bases short and J 6 bases short, with 16 bases between. Germline V gives CDR1 LGHNA, CDR2 YNFKEQ. CDR3 protein: CASSPGAHRAEQYF. In DNA, the CDR3 is TGTGCCAGCAGCCCAGGGGCCCACAGGGCCGAGCAGTACTTC.

The chain combines TRBV6-2 or TRBV6-3 with TRBJ2-7, with 11 bases identical to TRBD2. Germline-derived CDR1 and CDR2 are MNHEY and SVGEGT. CDR3 size: 15 residues. The trim removed 6 bases at V and 3 bases at J, leaving 7 bases unmatched. CDR3 amino acids: CASSLAGGLNYEQYF. The CDR3, as DNA: TGTGCCAGCAGCCTAGCGGGGGGTCTCAACTACGAGCAGTACTTC.

The chain carries TRBV7-3 and TRBJ2-7; D is undetermined. V lost 2 bases, J lost 6 bases, and 8 bases lay in between. Germline CDR1 reads SGHTA; CDR2 reads FQGTGA. The CDR3 loop spans 12 amino acids. CDR3 bases: TGTGCCAGCAGCTTAGGTATAGTCGAGCAGTACTTC. Translated: CASSLGIVEQYF.

CDR3 region: CASSDRGFGSTGELFF. The CDR3 DNA is TGTGCCAGCAGCGATAGGGGGTTTGGATCCACCGGGGAGCTGTTTTTT. The rearrangement links TRBV9 to TRBJ2-2; D perhaps matches TRBD1 (6 bases). Trimming left V 3 bases short and J 4 bases short, with 16 bases between. This CDR3 spans 16 amino acids. The germline CDR1 and CDR2 sequences are SGDLS and YYNGEE.

On this clone itself: This specimen includes other DNA sequences encoding the same CDR3. This chain links TRBV12-3 or TRBV12-4 with TRBJ2-1; D is unresolved. Trimming cost V 2 bases and J 4 bases, with 6 bases left between them. This CDR3 has 13 residues. CDR3 residues: CASSLRRYNEQFF. DNA of the CDR3: TGTGCCAGCAGTTTACGGAGATACAATGAGCAGTTCTTC.